Each of the 23 T cell receptor beta chains below was sequenced from the same sample in a study of prognosis after radiotherapy for stage I lung cancer. Two-round multiplex PCR amplified TCR beta CDR3 from genomic DNA. Primers were specific to each TRBV and TRBJ gene in first-round PCR. TCRdb redid the calling of the multiplex PCR reads with MiXCR, one entry per CDR3 protein. This sample yields roughly 25,000 distinct CDR3 sequences, of which about 43% are seen a single time; about 15% belongs to the top ten. Sample: PBMCs, taken before or after stereotactic body radiation therapy (not recorded which). The source of these receptors is a donor aged 50 or older with non-small cell lung cancer.

V and J are TRBV27 and TRBJ2-6; 9 positions match TRBD1. V lost 2 bases, J lost 9 bases, and 17 bases stayed unmatched. CDR3 length equals 19 residues. Germline V CDR1 and CDR2: MNHEY, SMNVEV (reference sequence). CDR3 loop: CASSLAGQGVHFVYNVLTF. CDR3 DNA: TGTGCCAGCAGTTTAGCGGGACAGGGAGTTCACTTTGTTTACAACGTCCTGACTTTC.

This clonotype showed up many times. The chain combines TRBV4-3 with TRBJ1-1, with a possible D match to TRBD1 (6 bases). Between the trimmed V and J ends, which lost 2 bases and 6 bases, there was a span of 16 bases. CDR1 is LGHNA, CDR2 YSLEER, per germline. This CDR3 is 15 amino acids long. This chain's CDR3 is CASSQSTGPLSEAFF. In nucleotides, the CDR3 is TGCGCCAGCAGCCAATCTACAGGGCCCCTCTCTGAAGCTTTCTTT.

Concerning this clonotype: Being one base from a much bigger clone, this may be a read error. The chain uses TRBV9 and TRBJ2-5; D may be TRBD2 (5 bases). The germline gives CDR1 SGDLS, CDR2 YYNGEE. The V end lost 0 bases, the J end lost 5 bases, and 14 bases lay between the germline ends. CDR3 length equals 15 residues. CDR3 nucleotides: TGTGCCAGCAGCGTAGGTAGCGAAACCCACGAGACCCAGTACTTC. The encoded protein is CASSVGSETHETQYF.

This clonotype rates as medium-sized. The chain links TRBV7-2 to TRBJ2-7; D possibly corresponds to TRBD2 (6 bases). CDR1 is SGHTA, CDR2 FQGNSA, per germline. V was clipped by 2 bases and J by 5 bases, with 16 bases between them. The CDR3 spans 15 residues. The CDR3 DNA is TGTGCCAGCAGCTTATGGGGGGTCGGGGCTAACGAGCAGTACTTC. Its translation is CASSLWGVGANEQYF.

At least ten counts were recorded for this clonotype. CDR3 in DNA: TGTGCCACCAGTCACGGGACAGGGGATGGCTACACCTTC. This gives the protein CATSHGTGDGYTF. The J gene is TRBJ1-2, the V gene TRBV15; 10 positions agree with TRBD1. The CDR3 consists of 13 residues. Germline assignment: CDR1 LNHNV and CDR2 YYDKDF (reference sequence). V gave up 6 bases and J gave up 6 bases; unmatched junction bases: 4.

As for this clonotype: A read error may produce the germline difference seen at one junction end. The chain combines TRBV6-2 or TRBV6-3 with TRBJ1-5, with D possibly TRBD1 on 6 matching bases. This CDR3 has 15 amino acids. Germline V gives CDR1 MNHEY, CDR2 SVGEGT. This CDR3 reads CARLWTADSNQPQHF. The CDR3 DNA is TGTGCCAGATTATGGACAGCCGATAGCAATCAGCCACAGCATTTT.

Regarding this clonotype: A read error is the likely source, as a far larger clone sits one nucleotide away. The chain carries TRBV6-5 and TRBJ2-2; a weak D match, TRBD2 (5 bases). Germline-derived CDR1 and CDR2 are MNHEY and SVGAGI. Deletions cut 10 bases from V and 6 bases from J, with 15 bases between. There are 13 residues in the CDR3. In DNA, the CDR3 is TGTGCCAACACCCCGGGATCGGCCGGGGAGCTGTTTTTT. Encoded protein: CANTPGSAGELFF.

This clonotype has at least ten counts. The DNA for the CDR3 is TGTGCCAGCAGTTATAGGGTCGGGGCCAACGTCCTGACTTTC. Its protein is CASSYRVGANVLTF. This chain uses TRBV6-2 or TRBV6-3 with TRBJ2-6, with D uncertain. The CDR3 contains 14 residues. Looked up from germline, CDR1 is MNHEY and CDR2 is SVGEGT. V shed 3 bases and J shed 4 bases, with 7 bases lying between them.

The chain links TRBV5-4 to TRBJ2-2; 11 bases are a match to TRBD1. The ends lost 0 bases at V and 7 bases at J; junction bases unmatched: 5. The germline gives CDR1 SGHNT, CDR2 YYREEE (reference sequence). This CDR3 is 16 amino acids long. The CDR3 sequence is CASSLGGQGAYGELFF. In nucleotides, the CDR3 is TGTGCCAGCAGCTTGGGCGGACAGGGGGCTTACGGGGAGCTGTTTTTT.

CDR3 in amino acids: CATSDERVHEQYF. DNA for the CDR3: TGTGCCACCAGTGATGAAAGGGTACACGAGCAGTACTTC. The rearrangement links TRBV24-1 to TRBJ2-7; no definite D call. CDR3 length: 13 amino acids. V was trimmed by 3 bases and J by 5 bases, leaving 10 bases between them. Per germline, CDR1 KGHDR and CDR2 SFDVKD.

About this clonotype: A single base is all that separates this from a far larger clone, so a read error is likely. The chain joins TRBV6-2 or TRBV6-3 to TRBJ2-5; D is perhaps TRBD1 or TRBD2 (5 bases each). The germline gives CDR1 MNHEY, CDR2 SVGEGT. Trimming removed 7 bases from V and 5 bases from J, with 26 bases in between. This CDR3 spans 17 amino acids. For the CDR3, the DNA is TGTGCCAGCACCCTTTGGGGGATGGGAAGCACCGGGGAGACCCAGTACTTC. Translation gives CASTLWGMGSTGETQYF.

Notes on this clonotype: A far bigger clonotype differs at one base, so this is likely a read error. The chain couples TRBV6-4 to TRBJ2-1; 10 bases are shared with TRBD2. The CDR3 loop spans 16 amino acids. CDR1 is MRHNA, CDR2 SNTAGT, per germline. V lost 6 bases, J lost 5 bases, and 10 bases stayed unmatched. This CDR3 is CASRRVGTSVHNEQFF. CDR3 DNA: TGTGCCAGCAGGAGGGTCGGGACTAGCGTGCACAATGAGCAGTTCTTC.

This clonotype rates as medium-sized. One end of the junction is discordant with germline, which a read error may explain. V gene TRBV12-3 or TRBV12-4 combines with J gene TRBJ2-7, with 9 bases that match TRBD2. The CDR3 is made up of 13 amino acids. The CDR3 here is CASSLAGTYEQYF. The CDR3, as DNA: TGTGCCAGCAGTCTAGCGGGGACCTACGAGCAGTACTTC.

This clonotype showed up many times. This sequence joins TRBV3-1 and TRBJ2-1; 7 bases match TRBD2. The CDR3 loop spans 16 amino acids. CDR1 is LGHDT, CDR2 YNNKEL, per germline (reference sequence). V gave up 7 bases and J gave up 7 bases; unmatched junction bases: 16. The chain's CDR3 is CASTAGRSGAGNEQFF. CDR3 DNA sequence: TGTGCCAGCACCGCGGGCAGGAGCGGGGCGGGGAATGAGCAGTTCTTC.

This clonotype is labeled medium-sized. The chain carries TRBV12-3 or TRBV12-4 and TRBJ1-1; D remains ambiguous. Trimming removed 6 bases at V and 5 bases at J, with 13 bases between. The CDR3 runs 13 residues. The CDR3 sequence: CASSLGLGTEAFF. The CDR3 DNA sequence: TGTGCCAGCAGCCTAGGCCTAGGGACTGAAGCTTTCTTT.

This chain joins TRBV15 and TRBJ1-4; D remains ambiguous. V lost 1 base, J lost 5 bases, and 14 bases lay in between. The CDR3 length is 16 residues. Germline V CDR1 and CDR2: LNHNV, YYDKDF (reference sequence). CDR3 in DNA: TGTGCCACCAGCAGAGGCCTCGGGCAGGTCAATGAAAAACTGTTTTTT. Its protein is CATSRGLGQVNEKLFF.

A note on this clonotype: Just one base apart from a much larger clone, this may be a read error. The V gene is TRBV20-1, the J gene TRBJ2-3; 7 bases line up with TRBD1. CDR3 length equals 14 residues. CDR1 is DFQATT, CDR2 SNEGSKA, per germline (reference sequence). The CDR3 sequence is CSTRDRSFTDTQYF. In nucleotides, the CDR3 is TGCAGTACTAGGGACAGATCTTTCACAGATACGCAGTATTTT.

The rearrangement joins TRBV27 to TRBJ2-1; D perhaps matches TRBD2 (6 bases). The CDR3 extends over 15 amino acids. CDR1 and CDR2 from the germline V gene are MNHEY and SMNVEV (reference sequence). V lost 2 bases to trimming and J lost 9 bases, with 17 bases between them. The CDR3 spells CASSLKLLAVCEQFF. The CDR3 coding sequence is TGTGCCAGCAGTTTAAAGTTACTAGCTGTTTGTGAGCAGTTCTTC.

This clonotype was detected ten times or more. The genes are TRBV24-1 and TRBJ2-6; the D gene is possibly TRBD1 (6 bases). The germline V gene has CDR1 KGHDR and CDR2 SFDVKD. This CDR3 has 18 amino acids. Trimming shortened V by 2 bases and J by 0 bases, and 13 bases separated the two germline ends. CDR3 bases: TGTGCCACCAGTGATTCCGGGACACGCAGCTCTGGGGCCAACGTCCTGACTTTC. This gives the protein CATSDSGTRSSGANVLTF.

This clonotype was detected many times. This rearrangement joins TRBV4-1 to TRBJ1-6; 8 nucleotides align to TRBD1. V lost 1 base, J lost 8 bases, and 7 bases stayed unmatched. The CDR3 is 16 amino acids. Looked up from germline, CDR1 is MGHRA and CDR2 is YSYEKL. As DNA, the CDR3 is TGCGCCAGCAGCCAAGCCCCCGGGACAGGCCATTCACCCCTCCACTTT. It yields the protein CASSQAPGTGHSPLHF.

This clonotype was counted once. This sequence joins TRBV6-4 and TRBJ2-2; the D gene is possibly TRBD2 (5 bases). From germline, CDR1 is MRHNA and CDR2 SNTAGT. The CDR3 is 15 amino acids. The V end was cut by 7 bases, the J end by 3 bases, with 15 bases between. This CDR3 is CASIQVLGYTGELFF. The CDR3 DNA reads as TGTGCCAGCATTCAGGTACTAGGGTACACCGGGGAGCTGTTTTTT.

For this clonotype: At one boundary the junction diverges from the germline segment, which might be a read error. The V gene is TRBV28, the J gene TRBJ1-2; weak D call: TRBD1 (5 bases). The CDR3 has 14 amino acids. Germline-derived CDR1 and CDR2 are MDHEN and SYDVKM. As DNA, the CDR3 is TGTGCCAGCAGTAACCCGGGGCAGAACTATGAATACACATTC. Translation gives CASSNPGQNYEYTF.

The chain links TRBV15 to TRBJ1-5; no firm D call. Germline CDR1 is LNHNV and CDR2 is YYDKDF (reference sequence). V lost 5 bases and J lost 4, with 12 bases in between. The CDR3 is made up of 14 amino acids. The CDR3 nucleotides read TGTGCCACCAGCCTTACGGTTGATAATCAGCCCCAGCATTTT. Protein: CATSLTVDNQPQHF.